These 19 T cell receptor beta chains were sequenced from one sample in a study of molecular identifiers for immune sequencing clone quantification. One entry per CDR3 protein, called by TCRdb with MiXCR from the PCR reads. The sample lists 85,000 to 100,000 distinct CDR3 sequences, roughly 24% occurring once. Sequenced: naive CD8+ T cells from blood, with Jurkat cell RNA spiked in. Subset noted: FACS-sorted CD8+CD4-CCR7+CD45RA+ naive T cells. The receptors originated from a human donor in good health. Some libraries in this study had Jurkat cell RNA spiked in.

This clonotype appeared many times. DNA of the CDR3: TGTGCCAGCAGTCCTCGAGGGGGCCCCTATGTTGAGAACATTCAGTACTTC. Translated, it gives CASSPRGGPYVENIQYF. The chain carries TRBV28 and TRBJ2-4, with TRBD1 identical over 7 bases. Trimming removed 5 bases from V and 7 bases from J; junction bases left unmatched: 17. From germline, CDR1 is MDHEN and CDR2 SYDVKM. This CDR3 has 17 amino acids.

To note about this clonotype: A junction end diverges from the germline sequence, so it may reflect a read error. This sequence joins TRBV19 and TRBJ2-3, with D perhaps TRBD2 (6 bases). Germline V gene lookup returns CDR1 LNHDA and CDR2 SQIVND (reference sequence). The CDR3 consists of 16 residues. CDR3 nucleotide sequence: TGTGCCAGTAGTACATGGGGACTTCCAAGCACAGATGCGCAGTATTTT. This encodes CASSTWGLPSTDAQYF.

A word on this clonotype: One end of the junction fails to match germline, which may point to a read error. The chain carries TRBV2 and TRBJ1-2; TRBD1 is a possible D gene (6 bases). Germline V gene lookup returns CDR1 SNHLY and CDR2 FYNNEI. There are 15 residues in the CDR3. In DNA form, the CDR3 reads TGTACCAGCAGCACCTTCGGACAGAACCCACCCGGCTACACCTTC. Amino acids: CTSSTFGQNPPGYTF.

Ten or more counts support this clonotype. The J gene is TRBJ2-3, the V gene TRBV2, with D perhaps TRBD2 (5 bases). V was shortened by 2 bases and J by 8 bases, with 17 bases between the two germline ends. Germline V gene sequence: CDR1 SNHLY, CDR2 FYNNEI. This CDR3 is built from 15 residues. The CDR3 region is CASSEPGGPAATQYF. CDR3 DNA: TGTGCCAGCAGTGAACCCGGAGGCCCAGCCGCTACGCAGTATTTT.

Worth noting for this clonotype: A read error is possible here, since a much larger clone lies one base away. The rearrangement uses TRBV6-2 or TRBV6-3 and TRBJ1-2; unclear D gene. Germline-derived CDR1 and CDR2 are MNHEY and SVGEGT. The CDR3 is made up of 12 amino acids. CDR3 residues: CASSYGSYDYTF. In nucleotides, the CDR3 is TGTGCCAGCAGTTACGGCAGCTATGACTACACCTTC.

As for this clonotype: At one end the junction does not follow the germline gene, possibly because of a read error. The CDR3 region is CSAEGRGDTEAFF. Here the CDR3 DNA reads TGCAGCGCTGAAGGCCGGGGAGACACTGAAGCTTTCTTT. The V call is TRBV29-1, the J call TRBJ1-1, with D unclear. This CDR3 is built from 13 residues. Germline CDR1 SQVTM, CDR2 ANQGSEA.

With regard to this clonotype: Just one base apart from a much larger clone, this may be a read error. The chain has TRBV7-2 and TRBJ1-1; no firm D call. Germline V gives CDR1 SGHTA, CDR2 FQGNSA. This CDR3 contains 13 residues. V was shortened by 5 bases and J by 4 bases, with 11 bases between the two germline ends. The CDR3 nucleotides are TGTGCCAGCAGCCCGGTCTATATCACTGAAGCTTTCTTT. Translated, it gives CASSPVYITEAFF.

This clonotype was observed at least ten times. Here the CDR3 DNA reads TGTGCCAGCAGCTCCAACACAGGGGATCAGCCCCAGCATTTT. Amino acids: CASSSNTGDQPQHF. This rearrangement joins TRBV7-9 to TRBJ1-5, with 7 bases lining up with TRBD1. The CDR3 has 14 residues. The V segment lost 4 bases and the J segment 5 bases; nucleotides outside the gene matches: 5. Per the germline V gene, CDR1 is SEHNR and CDR2 is FQNEAQ (reference sequence).

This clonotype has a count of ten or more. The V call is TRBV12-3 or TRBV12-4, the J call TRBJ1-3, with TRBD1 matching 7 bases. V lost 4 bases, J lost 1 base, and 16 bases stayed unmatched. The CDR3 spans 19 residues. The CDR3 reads CASSSERDSSLTSGNTIYF. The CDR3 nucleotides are TGTGCCAGCAGTTCTGAGAGGGACAGCTCGCTTACATCTGGAAACACCATATATTTT.

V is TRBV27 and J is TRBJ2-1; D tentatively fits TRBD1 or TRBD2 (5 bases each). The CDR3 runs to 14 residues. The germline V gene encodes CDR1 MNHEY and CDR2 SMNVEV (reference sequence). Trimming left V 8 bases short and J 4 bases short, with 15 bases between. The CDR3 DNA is TGTGCCAGCCGTGCCGGGACGGAGTACAATGAGCAGTTCTTC. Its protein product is CASRAGTEYNEQFF.

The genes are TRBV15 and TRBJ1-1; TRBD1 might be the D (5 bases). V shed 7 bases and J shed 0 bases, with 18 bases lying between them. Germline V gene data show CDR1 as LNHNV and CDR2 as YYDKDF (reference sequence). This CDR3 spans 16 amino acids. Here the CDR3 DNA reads TGTGCCACCACCTACTCGGGGGGGGGATTGAACACTGAAGCTTTCTTT. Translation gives CATTYSGGGLNTEAFF.

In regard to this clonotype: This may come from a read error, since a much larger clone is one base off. CDR3 sequence: CASSQDREQNYEQYF. The CDR3 DNA follows: TGCGCCAGCAGCCAAGATCGAGAGCAGAACTACGAGCAGTACTTC. This chain joins TRBV4-3 and TRBJ2-7, with D hard to call. V lost 0 bases, J lost 3 bases, and 12 bases lay in between. CDR3 size: 15 residues. From germline, CDR1 is LGHNA and CDR2 YSLEER.

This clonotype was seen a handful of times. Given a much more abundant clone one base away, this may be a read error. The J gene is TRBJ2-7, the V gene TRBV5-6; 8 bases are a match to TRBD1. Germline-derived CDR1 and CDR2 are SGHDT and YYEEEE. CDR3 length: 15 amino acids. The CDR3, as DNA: TGTGCCCGCAGCCCGTGGACAGGGAGCTCCTACGAGCAGTACTTC. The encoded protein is CARSPWTGSSYEQYF.

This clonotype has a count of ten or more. CDR3 loop: CATSRDPLAGETQYF. The CDR3 coding sequence is TGTGCCACCAGCAGAGATCCCCTAGCGGGGGAGACGCAGTATTTT. The chain uses TRBV15 and TRBJ2-3; 10 bases are a match to TRBD2. Germline V gives CDR1 LNHNV, CDR2 YYDKDF (reference sequence). V lost 0 bases to trimming and J lost 9 bases; unmatched junction nucleotides: 6. The CDR3 length is 15 residues.

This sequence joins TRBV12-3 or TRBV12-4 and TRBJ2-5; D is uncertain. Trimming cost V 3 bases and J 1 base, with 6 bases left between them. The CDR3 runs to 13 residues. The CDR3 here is CASSFEFQETQYF. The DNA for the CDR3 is TGTGCCAGCAGTTTTGAGTTCCAAGAGACCCAGTACTTC.

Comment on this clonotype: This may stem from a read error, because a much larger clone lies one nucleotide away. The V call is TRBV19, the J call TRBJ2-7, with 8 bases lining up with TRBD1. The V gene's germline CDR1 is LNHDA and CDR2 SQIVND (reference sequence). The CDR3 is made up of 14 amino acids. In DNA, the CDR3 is TGTGCCTGTAGTATTGGGACAGGATCCTACGAGCAGTACTTC. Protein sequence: CACSIGTGSYEQYF.

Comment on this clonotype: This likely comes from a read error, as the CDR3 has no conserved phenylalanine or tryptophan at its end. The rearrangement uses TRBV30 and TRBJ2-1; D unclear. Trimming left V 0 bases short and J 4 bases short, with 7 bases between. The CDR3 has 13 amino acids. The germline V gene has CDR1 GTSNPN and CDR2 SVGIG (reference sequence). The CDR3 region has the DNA TGTGCCTGGAGTGTTTATTCGTACAATGAGCAGTTCCTC. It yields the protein CAWSVYSYNEQFL.

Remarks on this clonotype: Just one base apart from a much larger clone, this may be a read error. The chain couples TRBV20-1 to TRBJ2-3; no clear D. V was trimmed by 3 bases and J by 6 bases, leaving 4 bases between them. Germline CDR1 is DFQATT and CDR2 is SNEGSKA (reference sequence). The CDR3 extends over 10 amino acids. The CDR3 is CSASLDTQYF. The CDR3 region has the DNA TGCAGTGCTAGCCTCGATACGCAGTATTTT.

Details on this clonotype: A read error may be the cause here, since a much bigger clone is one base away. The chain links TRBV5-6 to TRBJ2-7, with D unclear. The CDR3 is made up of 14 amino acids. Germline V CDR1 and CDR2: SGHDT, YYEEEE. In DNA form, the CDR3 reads TGTGCCAGCAGCTTAGGGCGGTTCTCCTACGGGCAGTACTTC. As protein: CASSLGRFSYGQYF.